What follows are 5 T cell receptor beta chains derived from one specimen sequenced in a study of T cell repertoires in cytomegalovirus infection. These TCRs are of unknown antigen specificity. TCRdb used MiXCR to reprocess the reads, holding one entry per CDR3 protein. The data hold roughly 990,000 distinct CDR3 sequences, with 30% to 40% observed a single time. The specimen comprised cultured CD8+ T cells from PBMCs, sampled from culture after CMV antigen stimulation. The source is a human donor in good health (CMV status not recorded). Some clones in this sample may be carry-over from other donors' samples.

In the case of this clonotype: A much larger clonotype is one base distant, so this may be a read error. V and J are TRBV4-3 and TRBJ2-5, with D perhaps assigned TRBD1 or TRBD2 (7 bases each). This CDR3 contains 14 residues. The ends were cut back, 2 bases at V and 7 bases at J, with 14 bases in the middle. Germline V gene lookup returns CDR1 LGHNA and CDR2 YSLEER. The CDR3 is CASSQTDRTRTQYF. The DNA for the CDR3 is TGCGCCAGCAGCCAAACGGACAGGACTAGGACCCAGTACTTC.

This clonotype occurred a few times. CDR3 coding DNA: TGTGCCAGCAGCCAACTAAGACAGAACCTAGCCAAAAACATTCAGTACTTC. It yields the protein CASSQLRQNLAKNIQYF. J is TRBJ2-4 and V is TRBV7-9, with D possibly matching TRBD1 (5 bases). From germline, CDR1 is SEHNR and CDR2 FQNEAQ (reference sequence). The CDR3 has 17 residues. V lost 5 bases and J 0 bases, leaving 17 bases between the germline ends.

This clonotype occurred once. At one of its ends the junction is not consistent with the germline gene, which may arise from a read error. J is TRBJ2-7 and V is TRBV7-2, with no clear D. The germline gives CDR1 SGHTA, CDR2 FQGNSA. The CDR3 is made up of 12 amino acids. DNA for the CDR3: TGTGCCAGGAGCTTAGATGGCTACGAGCAGTACTTC. Translation: CARSLDGYEQYF.

The rearrangement uses TRBV5-5 and TRBJ1-3, with D perhaps matching TRBD1 (5 bases). The length of the CDR3 is 16 residues. The V end was cut by 0 bases, the J end by 4 bases, with 14 bases between. Looked up from germline, CDR1 is SGHKS and CDR2 is YYEKEE (reference sequence). The CDR3 here is CASSLGRAMLGNTIYF. CDR3 in DNA: TGTGCCAGCAGCTTGGGCAGGGCTATGTTGGGAAACACCATATATTTT.

The sample holds many counts of this clonotype. The rearrangement uses TRBV7-8 and TRBJ2-1; 10 bases match TRBD2. This CDR3 is 16 amino acids long. Germline CDR1 reads SGHVS; CDR2 reads FQNEAQ. Trimming cost V 1 base and J 7 bases; bases outside gene matches: 7. The CDR3 DNA reads TGTGCCAGCAGCTTAGTCTGGACTAGCGGCGTAAATGAGCAGTTCTTC. Its protein is CASSLVWTSGVNEQFF. Full variable domain (rest looked up from reference TRBV7-8 and TRBJ2-1): GAGVSQSPRYKVAKRGQDVALRCDPISGHVSLFWYQQALGQGPEFLTYFQNEAQLDKSGLPSDRFFAERPEGSVSTLKIQRTQQEDSAVYLCASSLVWTSGVNEQFFGPGTRLTVL.